This T cell receptor (beta chain) was observed in a study of blood T cell repertoires in COVID-19. Study in general: T cells, B-cell-depleted T cells, or PBMCs provided the cDNA or gDNA that served as material.

Sequenced by immunoSEQ multiplex PCR; TCRdb stores in-frame clones only, minus some. The table includes roughly 89,000 clones, about 80% detected once. The CDR3 is made up of 15 amino acids. The V segment lost 5 bases and the J segment 0 bases; nucleotides outside the gene matches: 4. Germline V gene lookup returns CDR1 SGHVS and CDR2 FNYEAQ. The sequenced material came from peripheral blood. The chain employs TRBV7-6 and TRBJ2-1; 7 bases fit TRBD2. The receptor comes from a woman in her 70s with acute or convalescent COVID-19. The CDR3 protein is CASSNSGGSYNEQFF. The CDR3 bases are TGTGCCAGCAGCAATTCGGGGGGCTCCTACAATGAGCAGTTCTTC. Drawing the rest from reference TRBV7-6 and TRBJ2-1, the complete variable domain is GAGVSQSPRYKVTKRGQDVALRCDPISGHVSLYWYRQALGQGPEFLTYFNYEAQQDKSGLPNDRFSAERPEGSISTLTIQRTEQRDSAMYRCASSNSGGSYNEQFFGPGTRLTVL.